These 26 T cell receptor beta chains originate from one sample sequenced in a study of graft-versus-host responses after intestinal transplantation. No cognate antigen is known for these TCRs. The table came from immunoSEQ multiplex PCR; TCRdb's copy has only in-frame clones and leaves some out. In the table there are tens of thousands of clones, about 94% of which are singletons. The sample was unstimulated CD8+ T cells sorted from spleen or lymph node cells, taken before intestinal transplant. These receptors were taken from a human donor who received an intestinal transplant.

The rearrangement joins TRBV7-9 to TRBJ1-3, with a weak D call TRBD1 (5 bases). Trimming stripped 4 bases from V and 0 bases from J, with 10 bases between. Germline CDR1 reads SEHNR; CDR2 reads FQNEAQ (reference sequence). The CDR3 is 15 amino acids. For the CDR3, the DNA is TGTGCCAGCAGCTCACGACAGCTCTCTGGAAACACCATATATTTT. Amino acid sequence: CASSSRQLSGNTIYF.

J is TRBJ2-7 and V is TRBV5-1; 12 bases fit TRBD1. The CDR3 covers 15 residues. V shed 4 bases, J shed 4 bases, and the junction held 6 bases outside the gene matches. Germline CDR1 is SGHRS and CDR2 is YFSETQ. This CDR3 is CASSAGTGGGYEQYF. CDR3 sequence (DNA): TGCGCCAGCAGCGCAGGGACAGGGGGCGGGTACGAGCAGTACTTC.

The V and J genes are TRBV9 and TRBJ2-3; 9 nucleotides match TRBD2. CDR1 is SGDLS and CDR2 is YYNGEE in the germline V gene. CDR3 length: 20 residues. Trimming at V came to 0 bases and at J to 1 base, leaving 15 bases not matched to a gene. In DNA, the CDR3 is TGTGCCAGCAGCGTAGCAGTGGCGGGAGGGCCTTTTGTTGGCACAGATACGCAGTATTTT. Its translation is CASSVAVAGGPFVGTDTQYF.

CDR3 nucleotide sequence: TGTGCCAGCAGTCACCGGGACAGGACCTACGAGCAGTACTTC. Translating it yields CASSHRDRTYEQYF. V is TRBV27 and J is TRBJ2-7, with 8 bases lining up with TRBD1. The junction had 5 bases not matched to a gene; V was cut back by 5 bases and J by 2 bases. CDR1 and CDR2 (germline): MNHEY, SMNVEV (reference sequence). The CDR3 spans 14 residues.

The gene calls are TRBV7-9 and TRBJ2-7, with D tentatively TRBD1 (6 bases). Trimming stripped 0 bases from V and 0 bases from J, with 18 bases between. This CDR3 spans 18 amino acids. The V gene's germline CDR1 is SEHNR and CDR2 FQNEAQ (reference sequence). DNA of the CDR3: TGTGCCAGCAGCTTAGCCGCCTTTACAGGGCCACGCTCCTACGAGCAGTACTTC. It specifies CASSLAAFTGPRSYEQYF.

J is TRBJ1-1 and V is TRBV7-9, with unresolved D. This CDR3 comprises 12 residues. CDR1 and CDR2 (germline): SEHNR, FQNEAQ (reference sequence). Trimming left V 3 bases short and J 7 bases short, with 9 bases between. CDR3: CASSFVNVEAFF. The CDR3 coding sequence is TGTGCCAGCAGCTTTGTCAATGTTGAAGCTTTCTTT.

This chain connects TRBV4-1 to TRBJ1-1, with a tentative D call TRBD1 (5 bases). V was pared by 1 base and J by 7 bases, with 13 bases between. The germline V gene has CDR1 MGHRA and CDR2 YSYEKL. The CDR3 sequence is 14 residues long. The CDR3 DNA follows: TGCGCCAGCAGCCAAGTACCGGAGAGGGGTGAAGCTTTCTTT. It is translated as CASSQVPERGEAFF.

Here the CDR3 reads CASSEVLGSDTQYF. The CDR3 nucleotides are TGTGCCAGCAGTGAAGTGCTAGGGTCAGATACGCAGTATTTT. The chain uses TRBV2 and TRBJ2-3; no clear D gene. V dropped 1 base and J dropped 4 bases, with 9 bases sitting between them. Germline V lookup: CDR1 SNHLY, CDR2 FYNNEI. CDR3 length equals 14 residues.

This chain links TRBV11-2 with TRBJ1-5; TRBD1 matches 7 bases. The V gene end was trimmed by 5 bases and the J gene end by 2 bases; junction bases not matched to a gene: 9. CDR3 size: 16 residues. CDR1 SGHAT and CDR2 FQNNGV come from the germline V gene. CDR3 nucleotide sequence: TGTGCCAGCAGCGATAATACAGGGGCCCGCAATCAGCCCCAGCATTTT. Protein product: CASSDNTGARNQPQHF.

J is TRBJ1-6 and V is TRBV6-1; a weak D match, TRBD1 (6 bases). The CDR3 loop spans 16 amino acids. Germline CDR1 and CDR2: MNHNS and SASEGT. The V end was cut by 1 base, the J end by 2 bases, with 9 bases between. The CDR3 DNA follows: TGTGCCAGCAGTGAAGGAGGGGGGCCCTATAATTCACCCCTCCACTTT. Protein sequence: CASSEGGGPYNSPLHF.

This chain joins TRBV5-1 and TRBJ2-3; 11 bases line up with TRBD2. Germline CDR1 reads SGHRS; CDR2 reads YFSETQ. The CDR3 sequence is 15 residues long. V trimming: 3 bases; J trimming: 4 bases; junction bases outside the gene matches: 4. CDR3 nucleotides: TGCGCCAGCAGCTATCTAGCGGGAGGAGCAGATACGCAGTATTTT. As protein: CASSYLAGGADTQYF.

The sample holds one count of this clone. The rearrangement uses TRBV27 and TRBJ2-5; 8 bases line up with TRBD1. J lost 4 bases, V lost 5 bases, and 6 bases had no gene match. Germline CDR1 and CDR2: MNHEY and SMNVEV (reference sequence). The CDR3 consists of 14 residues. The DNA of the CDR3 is TGTGCCAGCAGTAAATCAGGGGGCATAGAGACCCAGTACTTC. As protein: CASSKSGGIETQYF.

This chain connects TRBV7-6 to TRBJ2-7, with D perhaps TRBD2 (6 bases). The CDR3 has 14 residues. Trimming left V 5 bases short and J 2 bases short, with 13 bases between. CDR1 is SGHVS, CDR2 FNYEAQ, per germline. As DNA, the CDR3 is TGTGCCAGCAGCGCGGGACTGGACCCCTACGAGCAGTACTTC. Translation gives CASSAGLDPYEQYF.

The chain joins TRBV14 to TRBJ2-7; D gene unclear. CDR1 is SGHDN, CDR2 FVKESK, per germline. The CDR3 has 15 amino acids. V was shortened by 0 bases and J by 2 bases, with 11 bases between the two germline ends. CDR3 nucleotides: TGTGCCAGCAGCCAAGATCAACAGCTGACCTACGAGCAGTACTTC. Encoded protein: CASSQDQQLTYEQYF.

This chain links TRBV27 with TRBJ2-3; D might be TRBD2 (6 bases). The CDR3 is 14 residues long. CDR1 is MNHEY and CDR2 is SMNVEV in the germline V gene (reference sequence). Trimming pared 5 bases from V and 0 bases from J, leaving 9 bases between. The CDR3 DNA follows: TGTGCCAGCAGTCCGACTAGAAGCACAGATACGCAGTATTTT. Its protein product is CASSPTRSTDTQYF.

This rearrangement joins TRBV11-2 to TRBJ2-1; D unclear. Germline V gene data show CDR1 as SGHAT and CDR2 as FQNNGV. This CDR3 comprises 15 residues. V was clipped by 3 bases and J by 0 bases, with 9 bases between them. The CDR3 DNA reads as TGTGCCAGCAGCTTCGAACGTAGCTCCTACAATGAGCAGTTCTTC. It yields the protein CASSFERSSYNEQFF.

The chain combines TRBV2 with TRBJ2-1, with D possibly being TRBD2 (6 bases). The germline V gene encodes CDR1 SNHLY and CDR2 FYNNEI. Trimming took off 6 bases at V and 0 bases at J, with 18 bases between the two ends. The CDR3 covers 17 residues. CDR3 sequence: CASSGRRGDGSYNEQFF. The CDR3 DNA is TGTGCCAGCAGCGGTAGGAGGGGTGATGGCTCCTACAATGAGCAGTTCTTC. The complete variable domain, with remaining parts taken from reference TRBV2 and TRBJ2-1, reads EPEVTQTPSHQVTQMGQEVILRCVPISNHLYFYWYRQILGQKVEFLVSFYNNEISEKSEIFDDQFSVERPDGSNFTLKIRSTKLEDSAMYFCASSGRRGDGSYNEQFFGPGTRLTVL.

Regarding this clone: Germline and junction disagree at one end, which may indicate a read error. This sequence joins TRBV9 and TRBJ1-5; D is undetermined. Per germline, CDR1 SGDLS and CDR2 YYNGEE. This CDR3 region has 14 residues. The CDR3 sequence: CASSVGGSNRPQHF. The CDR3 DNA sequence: TGTGCCAGCAGCGTAGGGGGTTCTAATCGGCCCCAGCATTTT.

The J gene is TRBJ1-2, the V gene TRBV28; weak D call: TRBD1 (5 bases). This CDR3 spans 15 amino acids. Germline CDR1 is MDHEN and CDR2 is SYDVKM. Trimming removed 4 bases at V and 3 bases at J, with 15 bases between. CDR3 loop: CASSWGGFSDYGYTF. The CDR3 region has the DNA TGTGCCAGCAGTTGGGGGGGGTTTTCGGACTATGGCTACACCTTC.

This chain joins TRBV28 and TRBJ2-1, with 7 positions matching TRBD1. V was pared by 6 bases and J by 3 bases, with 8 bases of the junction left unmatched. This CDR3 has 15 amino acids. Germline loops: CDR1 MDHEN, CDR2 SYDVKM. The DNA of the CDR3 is TGTGCCAGCAGACTCGACAGGGTCCACTACAATGAGCAGTTCTTC. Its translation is CASRLDRVHYNEQFF.

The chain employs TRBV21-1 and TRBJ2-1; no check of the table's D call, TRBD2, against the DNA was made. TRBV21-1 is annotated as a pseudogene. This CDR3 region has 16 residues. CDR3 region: CASSKADQREYNEQFF. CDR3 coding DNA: TGTGCCAGCAGCAAAGCCGACCAGCGGGAGTACAATGAGCAGTTCTTC.

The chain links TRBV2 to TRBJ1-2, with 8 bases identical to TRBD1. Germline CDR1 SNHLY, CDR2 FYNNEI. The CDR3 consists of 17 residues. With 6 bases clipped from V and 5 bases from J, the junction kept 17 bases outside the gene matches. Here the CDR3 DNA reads TGTGCCAGCAGACCCGGACAGGGCCTACTGCTAGGGTATGGCTACACCTTC. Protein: CASRPGQGLLLGYGYTF.

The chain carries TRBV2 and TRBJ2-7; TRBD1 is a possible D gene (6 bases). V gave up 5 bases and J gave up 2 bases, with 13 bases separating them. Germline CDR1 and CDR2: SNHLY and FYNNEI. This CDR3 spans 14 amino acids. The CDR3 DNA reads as TGTGCCAGCAGTCGCAGGGGACCCACCTACGAGCAGTACTTC. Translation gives CASSRRGPTYEQYF.

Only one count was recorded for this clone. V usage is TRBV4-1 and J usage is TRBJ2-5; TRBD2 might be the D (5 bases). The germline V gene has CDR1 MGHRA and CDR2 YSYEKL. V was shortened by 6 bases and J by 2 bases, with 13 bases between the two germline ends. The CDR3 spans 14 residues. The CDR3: CASSLERDQETQYF. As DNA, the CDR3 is TGCGCCAGCAGTCTTGAACGGGATCAAGAGACCCAGTACTTC.

The CDR3 spells CASSQGDRSYEQYF. The DNA for the CDR3 is TGCGCCAGCAGCCAGGGGGACAGGTCCTACGAGCAGTACTTC. This chain connects TRBV5-1 to TRBJ2-7; TRBD1 matches at 8 bases. CDR3 length: 14 amino acids. Per germline, CDR1 SGHRS and CDR2 YFSETQ. The V segment lost 4 bases and the J segment 1 base; nucleotides outside the gene matches: 4.

CDR3 in amino acids: CSASTGSSYEQYF. The CDR3 DNA sequence: TGCAGCGCCTCGACGGGATCCTCCTACGAGCAGTACTTC. The genes are TRBV29-1 and TRBJ2-7, with TRBD2 as a possible D gene (5 bases). V lost 7 bases, J lost 0 bases, and 13 bases lay in between. This CDR3 has 13 residues. Germline-derived CDR1 and CDR2 are SQVTM and ANQGSEA.